This passage covers 31 T cell receptor beta chains from one sample sequenced in a study of yellow fever vaccine responses in identical twins. TCRdb reprocessed the RT-PCR reads with MiXCR, giving one entry per CDR3 protein. The table records approximately 20,000 distinct CDR3 sequences, approximately 70% of them present only once. The sample consisted of T cells from blood (PBMCs), unsorted or a sorted subset (not recorded which), taken before or after yellow fever vaccination (not recorded which). Every receptor here comes from a woman aged 18-30 years who received the yellow fever vaccine.

The chain combines TRBV20-1 with TRBJ1-5, with D hard to call. The germline CDR1 and CDR2 sequences are DFQATT and SNEGSKA (reference sequence). V was trimmed by 3 bases and J by 6 bases, leaving 18 bases between them. The CDR3 totals 15 residues. The CDR3: CSASAFGGRGQPQHF. DNA of the CDR3: TGCAGTGCTAGTGCGTTCGGAGGCCGGGGTCAGCCCCAGCATTTT.

V gene TRBV20-1 combines with J gene TRBJ2-1, with a possible D match to TRBD1 (5 bases). Trimming left V 1 base short and J 8 bases short, with 15 bases between. The germline CDR1 and CDR2 sequences are DFQATT and SNEGSKA (reference sequence). The CDR3 runs to 14 residues. The CDR3: CSARGQNVDHEQFF. Here the CDR3 DNA reads TGCAGTGCTAGAGGACAGAATGTGGACCATGAGCAGTTCTTC.

The chain joins TRBV5-4 to TRBJ1-1; D might be TRBD1 (6 bases). CDR1 is SGHNT and CDR2 is YYREEE in the germline V gene (reference sequence). CDR3 size: 15 residues. The ends were cut back, 2 bases at V and 0 bases at J, with 11 bases in the middle. The CDR3 sequence: CASSLSGVVNTEAFF. The CDR3 bases are TGTGCCAGCAGCTTATCAGGGGTTGTGAACACTGAAGCTTTCTTT.

The chain carries TRBV12-3 or TRBV12-4 and TRBJ1-4, with a tentative D call TRBD1 (5 bases). This CDR3 is built from 17 residues. V was cut by 5 bases and J by 3 bases, with 19 bases left in between. DNA for the CDR3: TGTGCCAGCAGTAGGGGCCCGACGGAAGGGTCTAATGAAAAACTGTTTTTT. It is translated as CASSRGPTEGSNEKLFF.

The chain is built from TRBV7-9 and TRBJ2-1; D may match TRBD1 or TRBD2 (6 bases each). V was trimmed by 3 bases and J by 4 bases, leaving 19 bases between them. The CDR3 length is 17 residues. In germline, CDR1 is SEHNR, CDR2 FQNEAQ (reference sequence). The CDR3: CASSLGGFGVGYNEQFF. The CDR3 DNA is TGTGCCAGCAGCTTGGGGGGCTTCGGGGTCGGATACAATGAGCAGTTCTTC. The full variable domain, completed using reference TRBV7-9 and TRBJ2-1, is DTGVSQNPRHKITKRGQNVTFRCDPISEHNRLYWYRQTLGQGPEFLTYFQNEAQLEKSRLLSDRFSAERPKGSFSTLEIQRTEQGDSAMYLCASSLGGFGVGYNEQFFGPGTRLTVL.

The rearrangement uses TRBV3-1 and TRBJ2-1; no definite D call. The length of the CDR3 is 14 residues. Germline CDR1 and CDR2: LGHDT and YNNKEL (reference sequence). Trimming left V 7 bases short and J 4 bases short, with 14 bases between. CDR3 sequence (DNA): TGTGCCAGCACGGAAGGCCACCTTTACAATGAGCAGTTCTTC. Encoded protein: CASTEGHLYNEQFF.

This clonotype was counted a few times. The chain recombines TRBV10-3 with TRBJ1-5; no reliable D call. The germline CDR1 and CDR2 sequences are ENHRY and SYGVKD. The CDR3 is 13 residues long. Trimming left V 3 bases short and J 6 bases short, with 9 bases between. The CDR3 coding sequence is TGTGCCATCAGTGATGGCCGGAGTCAGCCCCAGCATTTT. Translation gives CAISDGRSQPQHF.

The chain joins TRBV3-1 to TRBJ2-7; no definite D call. The V gene's germline CDR1 is LGHDT and CDR2 YNNKEL (reference sequence). V lost 3 bases, J lost 2 bases, and 14 bases lay in between. The CDR3 is 15 residues long. DNA for the CDR3: TGTGCCAGCAGCCACGGACCCAGCGCAACCTACGAGCAGTACTTC. Encoded protein: CASSHGPSATYEQYF.

By sample fraction, this clonotype is medium-sized. This chain joins TRBV7-9 and TRBJ2-7; no clear D. V lost 0 bases and J lost 3, with 6 bases in between. Germline V gene sequence: CDR1 SEHNR, CDR2 FQNEAQ (reference sequence). CDR3 length equals 13 residues. CDR3 sequence reads: CASSLAGYYEQYF. CDR3 DNA: TGTGCCAGCAGCTTAGCGGGGTACTACGAGCAGTACTTC.

The J gene is TRBJ1-1, the V gene TRBV29-1; possible D gene TRBD1, 5 bases. V was pared by 4 bases and J by 0 bases, with 9 bases between. The CDR3 sequence is 13 residues long. Germline values: CDR1 SQVTM, CDR2 ANQGSEA. The CDR3 DNA sequence: TGCAGCGTTGCGCAGGGCGTGAACACTGAAGCTTTCTTT. Translation: CSVAQGVNTEAFF. Using reference TRBV29-1 and TRBJ1-1 for the parts outside the CDR3, the full variable domain is SAVISQKPSRDICQRGTSLTIQCQVDSQVTMMFWYRQQPGQSLTLIATANQGSEATYESGFVIDKFPISRPNLTFSTLTVSNMSPEDSSIYLCSVAQGVNTEAFFGQGTRLTVV.

The sample holds a few counts of this clonotype. This sequence joins TRBV5-4 and TRBJ2-3; TRBD1 matches at 9 bases. Germline-derived CDR1 and CDR2 are SGHNT and YYREEE (reference sequence). J was trimmed by 6 bases and V by 3 bases; bases with no gene match: 8. The length of the CDR3 is 15 residues. The CDR3 DNA sequence: TGTGCCAGCAGCTCTACAGGGGGCGCGAGGGATACGCAGTATTTT. This sequence encodes CASSSTGGARDTQYF.

This rearrangement joins TRBV5-6 to TRBJ1-3; 7 nucleotides agree with TRBD1. The junction had 8 bases not matched to a gene; V was cut back by 8 bases and J by 0 bases. This CDR3 region has 15 residues. The germline V gene has CDR1 SGHDT and CDR2 YYEEEE. CDR3 sequence: CASHRGQSSGNTIYF. In DNA, the CDR3 is TGTGCCAGTCACAGGGGCCAGAGCTCTGGAAACACCATATATTTT.

The rearrangement uses TRBV2 and TRBJ2-1; 12 bases agree with TRBD2. This CDR3 is 15 amino acids long. Unmatched junction bases numbered 11, after V lost 9 bases and J lost 8 bases. Per germline, CDR1 SNHLY and CDR2 FYNNEI. The CDR3 bases are TGTGCCAGAAGCCAAGGGCTAGCGGGAGGGCATGAGCAGTTCTTC. Translating gives CARSQGLAGGHEQFF. The whole variable domain, remainder taken from reference TRBV2 and TRBJ2-1, is EPEVTQTPSHQVTQMGQEVILRCVPISNHLYFYWYRQILGQKVEFLVSFYNNEISEKSEIFDDQFSVERPDGSNFTLKIRSTKLEDSAMYFCARSQGLAGGHEQFFGPGTRLTVL.

This chain links TRBV29-1 with TRBJ2-7; a weak D match, TRBD1 (6 bases). This CDR3 has 14 amino acids. V was trimmed by 2 bases and J by 4 bases, leaving 15 bases between them. In germline, CDR1 is SQVTM, CDR2 ANQGSEA. The CDR3 DNA reads as TGCAGCGTTGAAACCACTTCACAGGGTTACGAGCAGTACTTC. Its translation is CSVETTSQGYEQYF.

The CDR3 nucleotides read TGCGCCAGCAGCCTAAGGGGGGGCCCCTACGAGCAGTACGTC. This encodes CASSLRGGPYEQYV. The chain employs TRBV5-1 and TRBJ2-7; the D gene is possibly TRBD2 (7 bases). V lost 4 bases and J lost 2, with 13 bases in between. Germline CDR1 reads SGHRS; CDR2 reads YFSETQ. CDR3 length: 14 amino acids.

The chain recombines TRBV4-1 with TRBJ1-6; D perhaps matches TRBD1 (5 bases). CDR1 and CDR2 from the germline V gene are MGHRA and YSYEKL. This CDR3 spans 14 amino acids. V dropped 1 base and J dropped 7 bases, with 8 bases sitting between them. The CDR3 DNA reads as TGCGCCAGCAGCCAAGGGACAAACAATTCACCCCTCCACTTT. Translation: CASSQGTNNSPLHF.

The chain couples TRBV23-1 to TRBJ2-7; the D is unclear. TRBV23-1 is assigned to the ORF class and has an uncertain function. Trimming removed 5 bases from V and 3 bases from J, with 8 bases in between. This CDR3 region has 12 residues. This chain's CDR3 is CASSMLGYEQYV. DNA for the CDR3: TGCGCCAGCAGTATGTTGGGCTACGAGCAGTACGTC.

V and J are TRBV29-1 and TRBJ2-3; 7 positions match TRBD1. Germline-derived CDR1 and CDR2 are SQVTM and ANQGSEA. V dropped 7 bases and J dropped 2; count of bases not matched to a gene: 12. The CDR3 contains 15 residues. The CDR3 region has the DNA TGCAGCGGATCGAGAGCCGGGACAGTCACAGATACGCAGTATTTT. The encoded protein is CSGSRAGTVTDTQYF.

This sequence joins TRBV5-1 and TRBJ2-7; 7 nucleotides align to TRBD2. This CDR3 has 15 amino acids. The V segment lost 2 bases and the J segment 5 bases; nucleotides outside the gene matches: 10. Germline CDR1 and CDR2: SGHRS and YFSETQ. CDR3 protein: CASSLEISGTNEQYF. As DNA, the CDR3 is TGCGCCAGCAGCTTAGAGATCAGCGGGACGAACGAGCAGTACTTC.

The chain recombines TRBV6-4 with TRBJ2-2; D may correspond to TRBD1 or TRBD2 (5 bases each). The CDR3 spans 14 residues. Trimming removed 7 bases from V and 7 bases from J, with 16 bases in between. CDR1 MRHNA and CDR2 SNTAGT come from the germline V gene. The CDR3 loop is CASTRDRLSGELFF. The DNA of the CDR3 is TGTGCCAGCACACGGGACCGACTAAGCGGGGAGCTGTTTTTT.

The chain is built from TRBV10-1 and TRBJ1-6; D is unclear. CDR1 WNHNN and CDR2 SYGVQD come from the germline V gene (reference sequence). The CDR3 is 13 residues long. V was clipped by 0 bases and J by 7 bases, with 4 bases between them. The CDR3 sequence: CASSESWNSPLHF. The CDR3, as DNA: TGCGCCAGCAGTGAGTCGTGGAATTCACCCCTCCACTTT.

The chain couples TRBV28 to TRBJ1-5; D not resolved. The CDR3 is 15 residues long. V was cut by 6 bases and J by 0 bases, with 12 bases left in between. Germline CDR1 is MDHEN and CDR2 is SYDVKM. The CDR3 protein is CASRSSDYSNQPQHF. CDR3 sequence (DNA): TGTGCCAGCAGGTCTAGCGATTATAGCAATCAGCCCCAGCATTTT.

The rearrangement links TRBV18 to TRBJ1-1, with D uncertain. V dropped 2 bases and J dropped 0 bases, with 4 bases sitting between them. Germline V gene data show CDR1 as KGHSH and CDR2 as LQKENI. The CDR3 is made up of 13 amino acids. The DNA for the CDR3 is TGTGCCAGCTCACCAGCGATGAACACTGAAGCTTTCTTT. The encoded protein is CASSPAMNTEAFF.

J is TRBJ2-7 and V is TRBV20-1; the D gene is possibly TRBD2 (6 bases). CDR1 and CDR2 (germline): DFQATT, SNEGSKA (reference sequence). V was shortened by 2 bases and J by 5 bases, with 16 bases between the two germline ends. The CDR3 totals 14 residues. CDR3 in amino acids: CSARQGLGMNEQYF. The CDR3, as DNA: TGCAGTGCTAGACAGGGACTTGGGATGAACGAGCAGTACTTC.

The chain joins TRBV2 to TRBJ1-4, with 10 bases that match TRBD1. Germline loops: CDR1 SNHLY, CDR2 FYNNEI. The CDR3 totals 15 residues. J lost 8 bases, V lost 3 bases, and 6 bases had no gene match. CDR3 sequence: CASSEDRGKVEKLFF. The DNA for the CDR3 is TGTGCCAGCAGTGAGGACAGGGGGAAGGTCGAAAAACTGTTTTTT.

This clonotype was seen only once. J is TRBJ2-1 and V is TRBV12-3 or TRBV12-4; D gene uncertain. V was pared by 3 bases and J by 7 bases, with 10 bases between. This CDR3 is 13 amino acids long. The CDR3 bases are TGTGCCAGCAGTTTCGACGGATTGAATGAGCAGTTCTTC. Protein: CASSFDGLNEQFF.

This clonotype was counted between two and nine times. This chain joins TRBV7-9 and TRBJ1-1, with D uncertain. Germline V gene lookup returns CDR1 SEHNR and CDR2 FQNEAQ (reference sequence). The CDR3 is 13 amino acids. Trimming left V 0 bases short and J 4 bases short, with 6 bases between. The CDR3 DNA reads TGTGCCAGCAGCTTAGCGGAGGTCACTGAAGCTTTCTTT. Amino acid sequence: CASSLAEVTEAFF.

The chain has TRBV29-1 and TRBJ2-7; D perhaps matches TRBD2 (5 bases). The CDR3 totals 11 residues. V was trimmed by 6 bases and J by 7 bases, leaving 13 bases between them. The germline V gene has CDR1 SQVTM and CDR2 ANQGSEA. In DNA, the CDR3 is TGCAGCGTCAAAACCCCGGGGGAGCAGTACTTC. It translates to CSVKTPGEQYF.

V gene TRBV2 combines with J gene TRBJ2-5; D is possibly TRBD1 (5 bases). The V gene's germline CDR1 is SNHLY and CDR2 FYNNEI. Trimming cost V 5 bases and J 5 bases, with 9 bases left between them. This CDR3 contains 12 residues. The CDR3 nucleotides are TGTGCCAGCAGTCCAGCAGGGGAGACCCAGTACTTC. Translating it yields CASSPAGETQYF. Together with reference TRBV2 and TRBJ2-5, the CDR3 gives the full variable domain: EPEVTQTPSHQVTQMGQEVILRCVPISNHLYFYWYRQILGQKVEFLVSFYNNEISEKSEIFDDQFSVERPDGSNFTLKIRSTKLEDSAMYFCASSPAGETQYFGPGTRLLVL.

This chain connects TRBV27 to TRBJ2-7, with D perhaps assigned TRBD1 or TRBD2 (5 bases each). From germline, CDR1 is MNHEY and CDR2 SMNVEV (reference sequence). CDR3 length: 14 amino acids. V was trimmed by 9 bases and J by 4 bases, leaving 19 bases between them. The CDR3 loop is CASRDAEAGYEQYF. The CDR3 DNA is TGTGCCAGTCGGGACGCGGAAGCCGGGTACGAGCAGTACTTC.

The chain employs TRBV24-1 and TRBJ1-1; 8 bases map to TRBD1. The V gene's germline CDR1 is KGHDR and CDR2 SFDVKD. The CDR3 is made up of 11 amino acids. With V trimmed by 6 bases and J by 11 bases, 4 bases remained unmatched. Here the CDR3 reads CATSQGARAFF. The CDR3 DNA is TGTGCCACCAGTCAGGGGGCGCGGGCTTTCTTT.